The 30 T cell receptor beta chains listed next were all sequenced from one sample in a study of blood T cell repertoires in COVID-19. Here immunoSEQ multiplex PCR was the method, and the copy in TCRdb shows in-frame clones only, minus some. Of 68,000 or so clones listed, over 75% are singletons. The sequencing sample was made of peripheral blood. The receptors originated from a man in his forties or fifties with active COVID-19.

This sequence joins TRBV28 and TRBJ1-1, with 8 positions matching TRBD1. V trimming: 4 bases; J trimming: 4 bases; junction bases outside the gene matches: 2. The germline gives CDR1 MDHEN, CDR2 SYDVKM. CDR3 length equals 13 residues. The CDR3 DNA is TGTGCCAGCAGTTCCGGACAGGGCACTGAAGCTTTCTTT. Translation gives CASSSGQGTEAFF.

The chain carries TRBV11-3 and TRBJ2-5; 14 bases are a match to TRBD2. The V and J ends lost 5 bases and 0 bases, in that order; junction bases with no gene match: 8. Germline V gene data show CDR1 as SGHNT and CDR2 as YENEEA. The CDR3 has 18 amino acids. The CDR3 here is CASSRGLAGGMYQETQYF. CDR3 sequence (DNA): TGTGCCAGCAGCCGCGGACTAGCGGGGGGCATGTACCAAGAGACCCAGTACTTC. Combining the CDR3 with reference TRBV11-3 and TRBJ2-5 gives the whole variable domain EAGVVQSPRYKIIEKKQPVAFWCNPISGHNTLYWYLQNLGQGPELLIRYENEEAVDDSQLPKDRFSAERLKGVDSTLKIQPAELGDSAVYLCASSRGLAGGMYQETQYFGPGTRLLVL.

The chain employs TRBV19 and TRBJ1-6; no clear D gene. V gave up 3 bases and J gave up 8 bases, with 11 bases separating them. The CDR3 length is 14 residues. Germline V CDR1 and CDR2: LNHDA, SQIVND (reference sequence). DNA of the CDR3: TGTGCCAGTAGTATCTCGGGTTGGGATTCACCCCTCCACTTT. Residues: CASSISGWDSPLHF.

A word on this clone: An end of the junction differs from the germline gene, which may be a read error. The chain carries TRBV9 and TRBJ2-5; 7 positions agree with TRBD1. Germline V gene sequence: CDR1 SGDLS, CDR2 YYNGEE. The CDR3 has 13 residues. DNA for the CDR3: TGTGCCAGCAGCGCCGGGACAGCAGAGTCCCAGTACTTC. This sequence encodes CASSAGTAESQYF.

V and J are TRBV3-1 (or the pseudogene TRBV3-2) and TRBJ2-2; TRBD2 matches 11 bases. The CDR3 runs to 15 residues. Germline CDR1 is LGHDT and CDR2 is YNNKEL (reference sequence). V gave up 7 bases and J gave up 8 bases; unmatched junction bases: 9. The CDR3 protein is CASTISGRATGELFF. CDR3 coding DNA: TGTGCCAGCACTATTAGCGGGAGGGCCACGGGGGAGCTGTTTTTT.

V and J are TRBV4-3 and TRBJ2-7, with a tentative D call TRBD1 (5 bases). This CDR3 has 13 residues. The V end was cut by 3 bases, the J end by 1 base, with 7 bases between. CDR1 and CDR2 (germline): LGHNA, YSLEER. CDR3 DNA: TGCGCCAGCAGCCAGACAGTATCCTACGAGCAGTACTTC. Its protein product is CASSQTVSYEQYF.

The chain has TRBV6-4 and TRBJ2-1; 9 nucleotides agree with TRBD2. The V gene's germline CDR1 is MRHNA and CDR2 SNTAGT. Trimming took 6 bases from V and 6 from J; bases not matched to a gene: 3. The CDR3 is 13 residues long. The CDR3 DNA reads TGTGCCAGCAGGCTTAGCGGGAGCAATGAGCAGTTCTTC. As protein: CASRLSGSNEQFF.

The rearrangement joins TRBV2 to TRBJ2-3; 8 bases are a match to TRBD1. The germline gives CDR1 SNHLY, CDR2 FYNNEI. The V segment lost 9 bases and the J segment 3 bases; nucleotides outside the gene matches: 20. The CDR3 is 18 amino acids. The CDR3 sequence is CASVPRGSDRVQTDTQYF. CDR3 bases: TGTGCCAGTGTTCCCCGGGGGTCGGACAGGGTTCAAACAGATACGCAGTATTTT.

This chain links TRBV12-3 or TRBV12-4 with TRBJ1-1; TRBD1 is a possible D gene (6 bases). The CDR3 spans 13 residues. V was shortened by 2 bases and J by 5 bases, with 9 bases between the two germline ends. The CDR3 spells CASSLNRVTEAFF. For the CDR3, the DNA is TGTGCCAGCAGTTTAAACAGGGTAACTGAAGCTTTCTTT.

The rearrangement uses TRBV6-2 or TRBV6-3 and TRBJ1-2; the D gene is possibly TRBD1 (5 bases). Trimming shortened V by 1 base and J by 2 bases, and 14 bases separated the two germline ends. The CDR3 totals 16 residues. The V gene's germline CDR1 is MNHEY and CDR2 SVGEGT. The CDR3 region is CASSYFRTGGNYGYTF. CDR3 coding DNA: TGTGCCAGCAGTTACTTTCGGACCGGGGGAAACTATGGCTACACCTTC.

The chain employs TRBV21-1 and TRBJ2-3; the table assigns TRBD2, which was not confirmed against the DNA. TRBV21-1 constitutes a pseudogene. The CDR3 has 16 residues. The CDR3 nucleotides are TGTGCCAGCAGCAATGGGACTAGCGGGAGGTCAGATACGCAGTATTTT. Its translation is CASSNGTSGRSDTQYF.

Worth noting for this clone: At one of its ends the junction is not consistent with the germline gene, which may arise from a read error. The chain is built from TRBV7-8 and TRBJ2-5, with TRBD1 matching 10 bases. CDR3 length: 14 amino acids. Germline V gene lookup returns CDR1 SGHVS and CDR2 FQNEAQ. The CDR3 sequence: CASSFRDRGNPTDF. DNA for the CDR3: TGTGCCAGCAGCTTTCGGGACAGGGGAAACCCCACGGACTTC.

The rearrangement uses TRBV6-9 and TRBJ2-1; TRBD2 agrees at 15 bases. CDR1 and CDR2 (germline): MNHGY, SVAAGI. After removal of 6 bases from V and 0 bases from J, the junction contained 15 bases not matched to a gene. This CDR3 spans 21 amino acids. The CDR3 bases are TGTGCCAGCAGCAATGGGCCAGGGACTAGCGGGGGGCCATACTCCTACAATGAGCAGTTCTTC. It specifies CASSNGPGTSGGPYSYNEQFF.

The CDR3 DNA reads TGCGCCAGCAGCCAAGTTCGCGGGGTCGTAACCAATGAGCAGTTCTTC. Protein sequence: CASSQVRGVVTNEQFF. V and J are TRBV4-3 and TRBJ2-1, with D possibly being TRBD2 (6 bases). Germline V gene sequence: CDR1 LGHNA, CDR2 YSLEER. V was shortened by 1 base and J by 6 bases, with 16 bases between the two germline ends. The CDR3 contains 16 residues.

This clone showed up just once. The chain recombines TRBV7-8 with TRBJ2-1, with 7 bases matching TRBD2. The CDR3 has 20 amino acids. After removal of 2 bases from V and 0 bases from J, the junction contained 16 bases not matched to a gene. CDR1 is SGHVS, CDR2 FQNEAQ, per germline. CDR3 residues: CASSLSRRASGYLSYNEQFF. CDR3 coding DNA: TGTGCCAGCAGCTTAAGCAGGAGGGCTAGCGGATACCTCTCCTACAATGAGCAGTTCTTC.

J is TRBJ1-3 and V is TRBV15; D uncertain. The CDR3 spans 14 residues. CDR1 and CDR2 from the germline V gene are LNHNV and YYDKDF (reference sequence). With 4 bases removed from V and 1 base from J, the gap between germline ends came to 8 bases. The CDR3 region is CATSIELSGNTIYF. The DNA for the CDR3 is TGTGCCACCAGCATCGAGTTGTCTGGAAACACCATATATTTT.

The CDR3 here is CASRLNPGDGYTF. The CDR3 DNA follows: TGTGCCAGCAGGTTAAATCCAGGGGATGGCTACACCTTC. This sequence joins TRBV2 and TRBJ1-2; D is perhaps TRBD1 (6 bases). This CDR3 region has 13 residues. The V gene's germline CDR1 is SNHLY and CDR2 FYNNEI. Trimming left V 6 bases short and J 6 bases short, with 14 bases between.

The V call is TRBV25-1, the J call TRBJ1-2, with a tentative D call TRBD1 (6 bases). This CDR3 is built from 13 residues. Germline V gives CDR1 MGHDK, CDR2 SYGVNS. With 3 bases removed from V and 7 bases from J, the gap between germline ends came to 12 bases. The CDR3 is CASSETGKFGYTF. CDR3 nucleotides: TGTGCCAGCAGTGAGACAGGCAAATTTGGCTACACCTTC.

The V gene is TRBV7-6, the J gene TRBJ2-2; tentative D call: TRBD1 (5 bases). Germline lookup yields CDR1 SGHVS and CDR2 FNYEAQ. The CDR3 totals 16 residues. Trimming shortened V by 1 base and J by 1 base, and 10 bases separated the two germline ends. The CDR3 is CASSLVAGMNTGELFF. CDR3 DNA sequence: TGTGCCAGCAGCTTAGTGGCAGGGATGAACACCGGGGAGCTGTTTTTT. The variable domain in full, completed from reference TRBV7-6 and TRBJ2-2, reads GAGVSQSPRYKVTKRGQDVALRCDPISGHVSLYWYRQALGQGPEFLTYFNYEAQQDKSGLPNDRFSAERPEGSISTLTIQRTEQRDSAMYRCASSLVAGMNTGELFFGEGSRLTVL.

This sequence joins TRBV7-9 and TRBJ2-7, with D perhaps TRBD2 (6 bases). V was pared by 0 bases and J by 3 bases, with 9 bases between. Germline loops: CDR1 SEHNR, CDR2 FQNEAQ (reference sequence). The CDR3 has 14 amino acids. The CDR3 is CASSLAEEGYEQYF. The CDR3 coding sequence is TGTGCCAGCAGCTTAGCGGAGGAGGGCTACGAGCAGTACTTC. Full variable domain (rest looked up from reference TRBV7-9 and TRBJ2-7): DTGVSQNPRHKITKRGQNVTFRCDPISEHNRLYWYRQTLGQGPEFLTYFQNEAQLEKSRLLSDRFSAERPKGSFSTLEIQRTEQGDSAMYLCASSLAEEGYEQYFGPGTRLTVT.

This chain connects TRBV11-3 to TRBJ2-1; D is perhaps TRBD2 (5 bases). The CDR3 totals 15 residues. The V end was cut by 3 bases, the J end by 7 bases, with 16 bases between. CDR1 and CDR2 from the germline V gene are SGHNT and YENEEA. DNA for the CDR3: TGTGCCAGCAGCTTGGGAGTGATGCCCCGAAATGAGCAGTTCTTC. Amino acid sequence: CASSLGVMPRNEQFF.

The chain recombines TRBV29-1 with TRBJ2-3, with D possibly being TRBD1 (6 bases). Germline V gene sequence: CDR1 SQVTM, CDR2 ANQGSEA. CDR3 size: 12 residues. Trimming took 6 bases from V and 4 from J, leaving 11 bases between them. Written as DNA, the CDR3 is TGCAGCGTGCTACAGGGCCCAGATACGCAGTATTTT. Translating gives CSVLQGPDTQYF.

The rearrangement links TRBV7-9 to TRBJ2-2; TRBD1 aligns across 7 bases. The ends lost 5 bases at V and 3 bases at J; junction bases unmatched: 12. The CDR3 is 17 amino acids. CDR1 and CDR2 from the germline V gene are SEHNR and FQNEAQ (reference sequence). The CDR3 DNA follows: TGTGCCAGCAGCCCTCGACAGGGCGCGGCGCACACCGGGGAGCTGTTTTTT. Translated: CASSPRQGAAHTGELFF.

The gene calls are TRBV7-9 and TRBJ2-5, with D perhaps TRBD1 (6 bases). There are 14 residues in the CDR3. Per the germline V gene, CDR1 is SEHNR and CDR2 is FQNEAQ (reference sequence). V lost 8 bases to trimming and J lost 2 bases, with 15 bases between them. The DNA of the CDR3 is TGTGCCAGCGCCAAAGGACAGTTACAAGAGACCCAGTACTTC. Protein sequence: CASAKGQLQETQYF. The full variable domain, rest sourced from reference TRBV7-9 and TRBJ2-5, is DTGVSQNPRHKITKRGQNVTFRCDPISEHNRLYWYRQTLGQGPEFLTYFQNEAQLEKSRLLSDRFSAERPKGSFSTLEIQRTEQGDSAMYLCASAKGQLQETQYFGPGTRLLVL.

The V gene is TRBV29-1, the J gene TRBJ2-1, with 11 nucleotides matching TRBD2. V lost 5 bases to trimming and J lost 2 bases; unmatched junction nucleotides: 2. CDR1 SQVTM and CDR2 ANQGSEA come from the germline V gene. There are 14 residues in the CDR3. The CDR3 protein is CSVLAGGPYNEQFF. The CDR3 coding sequence is TGCAGCGTTCTAGCGGGGGGACCCTACAATGAGCAGTTCTTC.

The V gene is TRBV4-3, the J gene TRBJ2-3, with 7 positions matching TRBD2. CDR1 and CDR2 (germline): LGHNA, YSLEER. This CDR3 spans 16 amino acids. Trimming took 0 bases from V and 8 from J; bases not matched to a gene: 11. The CDR3 nucleotides read TGCGCCAGCAGCCAAGATGCCCAGCTGGGGGGGGGTACGCAGTATTTT. Protein product: CASSQDAQLGGGTQYF.

The V gene is TRBV7-9, the J gene TRBJ2-3; D perhaps matches TRBD1 (5 bases). Germline CDR1 is SEHNR and CDR2 is FQNEAQ (reference sequence). V lost 2 bases, J lost 2 bases, and 14 bases lay in between. The CDR3 length is 16 residues. The CDR3 DNA follows: TGTGCCAGCAGCTTATATACACAGGCGAACACAGATACGCAGTATTTT. This gives the protein CASSLYTQANTDTQYF.

The CDR3: CASSSRQGMSEAFF. The CDR3 DNA follows: TGTGCCAGCAGTTCACGACAGGGAATGTCTGAAGCTTTCTTT. V and J are TRBV6-5 and TRBJ1-1; 7 bases align to TRBD1. The CDR3 loop spans 14 amino acids. Germline CDR1 and CDR2: MNHEY and SVGAGI. With V trimmed by 4 bases and J by 6 bases, 8 bases remained unmatched.

The genes are TRBV4-1 and TRBJ1-1; 7 bases fit TRBD1. Per the germline V gene, CDR1 is MGHRA and CDR2 is YSYEKL. V shed 4 bases and J 1 base; nucleotides not matched to a gene: 9. The CDR3 totals 16 residues. DNA for the CDR3: TGCGCCAGCAGCCGGGATCCGGGACAGAAGAACACTGAAGCTTTCTTT. It codes for CASSRDPGQKNTEAFF.

The chain recombines TRBV9 with TRBJ2-5, with a tentative D call TRBD2 (5 bases). CDR1 SGDLS and CDR2 YYNGEE come from the germline V gene. The V end was cut by 0 bases, the J end by 5 bases, with 8 bases between. This CDR3 is 13 amino acids long. The DNA for the CDR3 is TGTGCCAGCAGCGTAGAGGGCGGGGAGACCCAGTACTTC. Protein: CASSVEGGETQYF.